This TCR beta chain was sequenced for a study of glioma-infiltrating T cells after dendritic cell vaccination. The CDR3 totals 16 residues. Germline values: CDR1 SEHNR, CDR2 FQNEAQ (reference sequence). V shed 2 bases and J 1 base; nucleotides not matched to a gene: 6. Amplification used 60 V beta primers and 13 J beta primers. Here immunoSEQ multiplex PCR was the method, and the copy in TCRdb shows in-frame clones only, minus some. The table has around 90,000 clones, 70% to 90% seen once. Time point described: after dendritic cell vaccination, including at tumor progression/relapse. The sequencing used blood, collected after dendritic cell vaccination. V and J are TRBV7-9 and TRBJ1-1; TRBD1 agrees at 8 bases. This sequence originates from a human donor with glioblastoma. CDR3 bases: TGTGCCAGCAGCTTATGGGGGGGACAGGCGAACACTGAAGCTTTCTTT. Protein: CASSLWGGQANTEAFF.